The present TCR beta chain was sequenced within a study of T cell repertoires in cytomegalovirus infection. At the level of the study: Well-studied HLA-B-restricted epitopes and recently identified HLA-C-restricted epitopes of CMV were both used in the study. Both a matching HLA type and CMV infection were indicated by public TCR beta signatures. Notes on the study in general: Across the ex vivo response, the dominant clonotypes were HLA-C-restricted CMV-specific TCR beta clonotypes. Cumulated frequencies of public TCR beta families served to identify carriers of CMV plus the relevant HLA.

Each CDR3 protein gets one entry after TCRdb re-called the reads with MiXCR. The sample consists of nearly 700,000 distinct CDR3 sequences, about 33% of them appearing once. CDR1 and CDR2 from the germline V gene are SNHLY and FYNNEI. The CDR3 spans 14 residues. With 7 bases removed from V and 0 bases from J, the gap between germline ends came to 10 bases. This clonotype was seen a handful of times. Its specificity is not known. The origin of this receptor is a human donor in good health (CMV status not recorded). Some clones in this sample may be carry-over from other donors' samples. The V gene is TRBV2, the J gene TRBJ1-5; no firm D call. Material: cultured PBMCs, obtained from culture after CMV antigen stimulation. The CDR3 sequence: CASKPPYSNQPQHF. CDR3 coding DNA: TGTGCCAGCAAACCTCCTTATAGCAATCAGCCCCAGCATTTT.